This TCR beta chain was retrieved from a study of CD8+ T cells in alopecia areata. Stated treatment: oral pan-JAK inhibitor, 5-10 mg twice daily. This clone was seen once. The sequencing template was cDNA reverse transcribed from extracted RNA. The table came from immunoSEQ multiplex PCR; TCRdb's copy has only in-frame clones and leaves some out. The repertoire holds 200,000 or so clones, with roughly 40% as singletons. The trim removed 1 base at V and 5 bases at J, leaving 13 bases unmatched. In germline, CDR1 is PRHDT, CDR2 FYEKMQ (reference sequence). CDR3 size: 18 residues. The TCR sequence derives from a human donor with alopecia areata. Material: CD4+ T cells sorted from blood, obtained at approximately week 37, from a patient treated with tofacitinib. The rearrangement uses TRBV13 and TRBJ2-5, with 10 bases lining up with TRBD2. As DNA, the CDR3 is TGTGCCAGCAGCTTAGTACTCGGAAGCGGGAGGGCCAAGGAGACCCAGTACTTC. Its protein product is CASSLVLGSGRAKETQYF.